This T cell receptor (beta chain) was recovered during a study of control samples from healthy donors and cancer patients (dated by TCRdb to about 2020). For this clone: Its antigen is still unknown. The sample holds no much larger clone one base away, and base qualities are not on file.

Counted from cysteine to phenylalanine, this CDR3 has 16 amino acids. Left in the record is the CDR3 DNA by itself, 48 bases read in frame from the first base. Cut back by 3 bases and 4 bases, the V and J ends lie 17 bases apart. The germline V gene (reference sequence) specifies SGHNT as CDR1 and YYREEE as CDR2. The library came from the immunoSEQ multiplex PCR assay. Sourced from immuneACCESS, this table was stored by TCRdb with only in-frame sequences that have V and J called. A share of the clones is absent; for the studies checked, an unresolved V gene accounts for under half, and the remainder has no known explanation. The sample yields roughly 100,000 clones; approximately 90% were counted once. Jointly, the top ten make up approximately 19% of the sample.

Sequencing used PBMCs. The rearrangement combines TRBV5-4 with TRBJ2-1; the D gene cannot be named for sure. The receptor comes from a man aged 60 to 75 with lung cancer. The sequenced DNA is TGTGCCAGCAGCTCGTCACGGGCAGGTCAGTACAATGAGCAGTTCTTC. Translation gives CASSSSRAGQYNEQFF.